Detailed here is one TCR beta chain. Its target is not known. The naive CD8 fraction comprised CD45RO-negative cells positively selected for CCR7 and excluded terminally differentiated effector memory CD45RA+ cells. All donors qualified as healthy HIV-negative adults and had experienced no recent acute infections or vaccinations. The data originate from a study of shared clonotypes between healthy human individuals. V gave up 5 bases and J gave up 6 bases; unmatched junction bases: 15. CDR1 and CDR2 from the germline V gene are MDHEN and SYDVKM. The CDR3 spans 18 residues. Study results and caveats: Donors were few, which limited the genetic and exposure-history diversity represented.

Several immunoSEQ plates received, in even portions, the genomic DNA of each subset. Produced via immunoSEQ multiplex PCR; TCRdb's table is partial and in-frame only. This sample carries about 2.1 million clones, 93% of them seen once, and the ten largest clones take more than 1.5%. The clonotype was recovered from a man younger than 35 in good health. Some clones in this sample may be carry-over from other donors' samples. The V call is TRBV28, the J call TRBJ2-1, with 11 nucleotides matching TRBD2. Material: naive CD8+ T cells from PBMCs. CDR3 nucleotide sequence: TGTGCCAGCAGTGTCGGCTTTCCGGGACTAGCGGACCCCAATGAGCAGTTCTTC. Its translation: CASSVGFPGLADPNEQFF.